The 20 T cell receptor beta chains given below trace back to one sample, sequenced in a study of technical replicates of blood from a handful of donors. Generated by immunoSEQ multiplex PCR, the TCRdb table keeps only in-frame clones and is missing some. The sample holds tens of thousands of clones, 95% to 98% seen once. Input material: T cells isolated from PBMCs. The source is a human donor in good health.

J is TRBJ2-7 and V is TRBV19; unclear D gene. In germline, CDR1 is LNHDA, CDR2 SQIVND (reference sequence). CDR3 length: 15 residues. Trimming removed 6 bases at V and 3 bases at J, with 18 bases between. Here the CDR3 reads CASSVDHVSSYEQYF. The CDR3, as DNA: TGTGCCAGTAGCGTCGATCATGTATCTAGCTACGAGCAGTACTTC.

The chain combines TRBV29-1 with TRBJ2-3, with 8 bases matching TRBD2. CDR1 is SQVTM and CDR2 is ANQGSEA in the germline V gene. V lost 4 bases to trimming and J lost 4 bases; unmatched junction nucleotides: 4. The CDR3 runs to 13 residues. This chain's CDR3 is CSVAGGGPDTQYF. The CDR3 region has the DNA TGCAGCGTTGCCGGGGGGGGCCCAGATACGCAGTATTTT.

The chain is built from TRBV27 and TRBJ1-4, with unresolved D. V lost 2 bases and J 8 bases, leaving 15 bases between the germline ends. This CDR3 contains 15 residues. In germline, CDR1 is MNHEY, CDR2 SMNVEV (reference sequence). The CDR3 protein is CASSLGLGSREKLFF. The CDR3 DNA is TGTGCCAGCAGTTTAGGGCTGGGTTCACGCGAAAAACTGTTTTTT.

The chain links TRBV28 to TRBJ2-3; unclear D gene. In germline, CDR1 is MDHEN, CDR2 SYDVKM. The CDR3 runs to 15 residues. V was clipped by 3 bases and J by 6 bases, with 16 bases between them. CDR3 sequence (DNA): TGTGCCAGCAGTTTTGTGAGCGCCCCTGGGGATACGCAGTATTTT. Translated: CASSFVSAPGDTQYF.

The genes are TRBV6-5 and TRBJ2-5; no definite D call. Between the trimmed V and J ends, which lost 0 bases and 12 bases, there was a span of 14 bases. CDR3 length: 13 residues. The germline V gene encodes CDR1 MNHEY and CDR2 SVGAGI. Here the CDR3 reads CASSYSTKQPEYF. Here the CDR3 DNA reads TGTGCCAGCAGTTACTCTACTAAGCAACCGGAGTACTTC.

This clone has just one count. The chain links TRBV2 to TRBJ1-4; the D is unclear. Trimming took off 4 bases at V and 8 bases at J, with 8 bases between the two ends. Germline loops: CDR1 SNHLY, CDR2 FYNNEI. This CDR3 spans 12 amino acids. The CDR3 DNA reads as TGTGCCAGCAGTGGGCCGGGGGAAAAACTGTTTTTT. It is translated as CASSGPGEKLFF.

This chain links TRBV6-5 with TRBJ2-7; D is unclear. Trimming shortened V by 4 bases and J by 8 bases, and 9 bases separated the two germline ends. The CDR3 totals 11 residues. Germline V gene lookup returns CDR1 MNHEY and CDR2 SVGAGI. In nucleotides, the CDR3 is TGTGCCAGCAGTTCCCCGACAAAGCAGTACTTC. It encodes CASSSPTKQYF.

This clone is a singleton in its sample. This chain joins TRBV6-5 and TRBJ1-2; TRBD1 might be the D (5 bases). CDR3 size: 15 residues. In germline, CDR1 is MNHEY, CDR2 SVGAGI. Trimming shortened V by 2 bases and J by 3 bases, and 13 bases separated the two germline ends. The CDR3 DNA reads TGTGCCAGCAGTTACCAAGCTACAGGACACTATGGCTACACCTTC. It specifies CASSYQATGHYGYTF.

In DNA form, the CDR3 reads TGTGCCAGCAGCTTAGTAGGCGGCGCCAACGCCTACGAGCAGTACTTC. Its translation: CASSLVGGANAYEQYF. V and J are TRBV11-3 and TRBJ2-7; D is unresolved. The CDR3 spans 16 residues. Germline V gene sequence: CDR1 SGHNT, CDR2 YENEEA. V was shortened by 1 base and J by 2 bases, with 15 bases between the two germline ends.

This chain uses TRBV6-1 with TRBJ2-1; 11 positions agree with TRBD2. Trimming removed 2 bases from V and 12 bases from J; junction bases left unmatched: 12. The CDR3 runs to 16 residues. Germline V gives CDR1 MNHNS, CDR2 SASEGT. This CDR3 is CASSEPGSGRAQGQFF. CDR3 nucleotide sequence: TGTGCCAGCAGTGAACCAGGTAGCGGGAGGGCCCAGGGGCAGTTCTTC.

The chain carries TRBV11-2 and TRBJ2-1, with 9 positions matching TRBD2. The CDR3 loop spans 15 amino acids. From germline, CDR1 is SGHAT and CDR2 FQNNGV. Trimming removed 3 bases from V and 2 bases from J; junction bases left unmatched: 2. CDR3 protein: CASSFSGRPYNEQFF. CDR3 DNA: TGTGCCAGCAGCTTTAGCGGGAGACCCTACAATGAGCAGTTCTTC.

The chain is built from TRBV19 and TRBJ2-5; a possible D gene is TRBD2 (7 bases). With 3 bases removed from V and 5 bases from J, the gap between germline ends came to 10 bases. The V gene's germline CDR1 is LNHDA and CDR2 SQIVND (reference sequence). The length of the CDR3 is 13 residues. The DNA of the CDR3 is TGTGCCAGTAGTATCGGGGGGCCCGAGACCCAGTACTTC. Its translation: CASSIGGPETQYF.

This chain joins TRBV28 and TRBJ1-2; D unresolved. The V end lost 3 bases, the J end lost 4 bases, and 12 bases lay between the germline ends. CDR3 size: 14 residues. Germline V gene data show CDR1 as MDHEN and CDR2 as SYDVKM. Written as DNA, the CDR3 is TGTGCCAGCAGTTTTTTGAGGGCCTCCTATGGCTACACCTTC. Translation: CASSFLRASYGYTF.

The rearrangement uses TRBV7-2 and TRBJ1-2; D ambiguous. The V end lost 2 bases, the J end lost 2 bases, and 6 bases lay between the germline ends. The CDR3 spans 13 residues. Germline V lookup: CDR1 SGHTA, CDR2 FQGNSA. The CDR3 bases are TGTGCCAGCAGCTTACCGGGAAACTATGGCTACACCTTC. This translates into CASSLPGNYGYTF.

The V gene is TRBV9, the J gene TRBJ2-7; 7 bases fit TRBD1. The CDR3 is 14 amino acids. V lost 3 bases to trimming and J lost 3 bases; unmatched junction nucleotides: 6. Germline CDR1 SGDLS, CDR2 YYNGEE. The CDR3 loop reads CASSATGQSYEQYF. CDR3 sequence (DNA): TGTGCCAGCAGCGCCACGGGACAGAGCTACGAGCAGTACTTC.

The V and J genes are TRBV29-1 and TRBJ2-4; 12 positions agree with TRBD2. The V gene end was trimmed by 5 bases and the J gene end by 9 bases; junction bases not matched to a gene: 5. The germline CDR1 and CDR2 sequences are SQVTM and ANQGSEA. The CDR3 is 13 amino acids. The CDR3 DNA reads TGCAGCGTTATCCTAGCGGGAGGGAGCATTCAGTACTTC. Residues: CSVILAGGSIQYF. Supplemented by reference TRBV29-1 and TRBJ2-4, the full variable domain reads SAVISQKPSRDICQRGTSLTIQCQVDSQVTMMFWYRQQPGQSLTLIATANQGSEATYESGFVIDKFPISRPNLTFSTLTVSNMSPEDSSIYLCSVILAGGSIQYFGAGTRLSVL.

This rearrangement joins TRBV7-9 to TRBJ2-7, with 7 bases matching TRBD2. The ends lost 4 bases at V and 5 bases at J; junction bases unmatched: 11. The CDR3 sequence is 15 residues long. Per the germline V gene, CDR1 is SEHNR and CDR2 is FQNEAQ (reference sequence). CDR3 amino acids: CASSSPREGSDEQYF. The CDR3 nucleotides are TGTGCCAGCAGCTCTCCTAGGGAGGGCTCGGACGAGCAGTACTTC. Using reference TRBV7-9 and TRBJ2-7 for the parts outside the CDR3, the full variable domain is DTGVSQNPRHKITKRGQNVTFRCDPISEHNRLYWYRQTLGQGPEFLTYFQNEAQLEKSRLLSDRFSAERPKGSFSTLEIQRTEQGDSAMYLCASSSPREGSDEQYFGPGTRLTVT.

The genes are TRBV28 and TRBJ1-1, with D possibly being TRBD1 (5 bases). From germline, CDR1 is MDHEN and CDR2 SYDVKM. Trimming cost V 2 bases and J 4 bases, with 14 bases left between them. This CDR3 region has 15 residues. CDR3: CASSLPGQWATEAFF. The CDR3 region has the DNA TGTGCCAGCAGTTTACCAGGGCAGTGGGCCACTGAAGCTTTCTTT.

In this sample, this clone turned up once. This chain joins TRBV6-6 and TRBJ2-3, with D perhaps TRBD1 (8 bases). Deletions cut 6 bases from V and 3 bases from J, with 19 bases between. This CDR3 spans 16 amino acids. The germline gives CDR1 MNHNY, CDR2 SVGAGI (reference sequence). The CDR3 bases are TGTGCCAGCAGCTACGGACAGGGAGGGACTACAGATACGCAGTATTTT. This encodes CASSYGQGGTTDTQYF.

The J gene is TRBJ1-4, the V gene TRBV20-1; D uncertain. Trimming shortened V by 6 bases and J by 7 bases, and 9 bases separated the two germline ends. The CDR3 is made up of 11 amino acids. The V gene's germline CDR1 is DFQATT and CDR2 SNEGSKA (reference sequence). The CDR3 DNA sequence: TGCAGTGCAGGAGGCTCTGAAAAACTGTTTTTT. Encoded protein: CSAGGSEKLFF.